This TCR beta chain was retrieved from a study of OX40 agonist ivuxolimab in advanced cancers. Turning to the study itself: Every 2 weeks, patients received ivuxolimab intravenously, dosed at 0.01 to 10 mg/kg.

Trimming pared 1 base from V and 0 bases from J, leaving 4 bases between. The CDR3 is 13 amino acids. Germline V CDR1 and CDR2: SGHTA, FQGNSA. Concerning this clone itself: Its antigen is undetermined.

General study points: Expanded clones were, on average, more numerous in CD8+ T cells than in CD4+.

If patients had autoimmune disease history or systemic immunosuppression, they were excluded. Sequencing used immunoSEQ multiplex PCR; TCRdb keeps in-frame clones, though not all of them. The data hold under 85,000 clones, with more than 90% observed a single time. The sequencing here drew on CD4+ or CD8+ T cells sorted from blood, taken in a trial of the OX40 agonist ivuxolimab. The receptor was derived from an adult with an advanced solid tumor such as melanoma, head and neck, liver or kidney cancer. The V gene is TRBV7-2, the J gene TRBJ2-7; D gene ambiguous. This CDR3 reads CASSLGASYEQYF. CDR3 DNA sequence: TGTGCCAGCAGCTTAGGGGCCTCCTACGAGCAGTACTTC.